Detailed here is one T cell receptor beta chain. Its target is not known. The data were obtained in a study of shared clonotypes between healthy human individuals. For the study at large: The cohort comprised a couple of women and a few men. Their ages spanned 18 to 49 years. Used for every donor were three CD4 naive, three CD4 memory, two CD8 naive and one CD8 memory plate.

Study conclusions and caveats: Lower generation probabilities were found for non-shared clonotypes than for those shared by all four donors.

Repertoires were generated with immunoSEQ multiplex PCR, while TCRdb's copy carries only in-frame clones and drops some. In the table there are over a million clones, approximately 98% of which are singletons. Adult Caucasians living in Nashville, Tennessee made up all of the donors. Sequenced input: naive CD4+ T cells sorted from blood. Indicated subset: CD45RA+ positively selected. The receptor comes from a young man in good health.

The CDR3, as DNA: TGTGCCAGCAGTTTACCGCCGGGCGACTATGGCTACACCTTC. Translation: CASSLPPGDYGYTF. This chain connects TRBV28 to TRBJ1-2; D call uncertain. The CDR3 is 14 amino acids. CDR1 and CDR2 (germline): MDHEN, SYDVKM. With 2 bases removed from V and 3 bases from J, the gap between germline ends came to 10 bases.